This T cell receptor beta chain was obtained from a study of response to subunit inactivated influenza vaccine. Notes on the study in general: Each seasonal flu vaccination may recruit only limited new T cells, authors suggested.

Of note for this clonotype: Its matching antigen is unknown.

Via MiXCR, TCRdb re-called the RT-PCR reads, giving one row per CDR3 protein. In the table there are around 200,000 distinct CDR3 sequences, approximately 15% of which are singletons. Germline-derived CDR1 and CDR2 are SEHNR and FQNEAQ (reference sequence). Trimming took off 1 base at V and 7 bases at J, with 8 bases between the two ends. The CDR3 has 12 residues. This receptor was identified in a man between 50 and 59 years old who received an inactivated influenza vaccine. The J gene is TRBJ2-7, the V gene TRBV7-9; no clear D gene. The specimen was CD8+ T cells sorted from PBMCs, collected about 5 days after vaccination. DNA of the CDR3: TGTGCCAGCAGCTTAGGAAGGTGGGAGCAGTACTTC. Translating gives CASSLGRWEQYF.